This T cell receptor (beta chain) appears in the sequencing data of a study of cytomegalovirus exposure and HLA in healthy donors. Germline V gene data show CDR1 as MNHNY and CDR2 as SVGAGI (reference sequence). This CDR3 spans 16 amino acids. The V segment lost 5 bases and the J segment 1 base; nucleotides outside the gene matches: 3. The PCR was carried out with 60 Vbeta primers and 13 Jbeta primers. Using immunoSEQ multiplex PCR, the repertoire was profiled, and TCRdb retains in-frame clones only, with some absent. Of 80,000 to 95,000 clones detected, around 67% appear once; the ten largest clones hold roughly 2.1%. General study points: In an earlier analysis, productive rearrangement rates for most beta V segments clustered near 90% or 30%. A later analysis linked a missense variant in DCLRE1C to the trimming of TCR beta V and J genes. A later analysis found common viral pathogens apparently linked to several of the most significant clusters.

In regard to this clone: Its antigen is still unknown.

The clonotype was recovered from a human donor in good health. The J gene is TRBJ2-2, the V gene TRBV6-6; 11 positions match TRBD2. Sequenced material: PBMCs. CDR3 DNA sequence: TGTGCCAGCAGTGCCGGGACTAGCGGGAACACCGGGGAGCTGTTTTTT. Encoded protein: CASSAGTSGNTGELFF.